One and the same sample provided the 7 T cell receptor beta chains below, sequenced in a study of cytomegalovirus exposure and HLA in healthy donors (dated by TCRdb to 2016 to 2017). Receptor libraries were prepared by the immunoSEQ multiplex PCR assay. For the multiplex PCR, a mixture combining 60 forward primers for TCR Vbeta segments and 13 reverse primers for TCR Jbeta segments was used. Entries here come from immuneACCESS through TCRdb and include only in-frame sequences with V and J called. Some clones fail to appear in such tables; in the studies checked, an unresolved V gene covers under half of the shortfall, and the cause of the remainder is unknown. The sample profile shows some 160,000 clones; around 80% of them were found once. The biggest ten clones account for under 3% of the sample. What was sequenced was PBMCs. The receptors originated from a male donor in good health and CMV-seronegative.

The chain uses TRBV19 and TRBJ1-1, with 7 bases matching TRBD1. Germline trimming cut 8 bases from V and 9 bases from J; bases unmatched to any gene: 9. Germline assignment: CDR1 LNHDA and CDR2 SQIVND (reference sequence). This CDR3 spans 12 amino acids. In DNA form, the CDR3 reads TGTGCCAGTTCCCGGGACAGACGAAAAGCTTTCTTT. It is translated as CASSRDRRKAFF.

The V gene is TRBV5-6, the J gene TRBJ2-7, with a weak D call TRBD2 (6 bases). Germline loops: CDR1 SGHDT, CDR2 YYEEEE. The CDR3 sequence is 15 residues long. V lost 4 bases and J 6 bases, leaving 20 bases between the germline ends. Here the CDR3 reads CASSTSRNTGLEQYF. CDR3 in DNA: TGTGCCAGCAGCACCTCTCGGAATACGGGACTCGAGCAGTACTTC. Variable domain in full (rest from reference TRBV5-6 and TRBJ2-7): DAGVTQSPTHLIKTRGQQVTLRCSPKSGHDTVSWYQQALGQGPQFIFQYYEEEERQRGNFPDRFSGHQFPNYSSELNVNALLLGDSALYLCASSTSRNTGLEQYFGPGTRLTVT.

The genes are TRBV27 and TRBJ1-2; D uncertain. Deletions cut 2 bases from V and 3 bases from J, with 4 bases between. CDR3 size: 12 residues. The germline CDR1 and CDR2 sequences are MNHEY and SMNVEV (reference sequence). CDR3: CASSLGDYGYTF. As DNA, the CDR3 is TGTGCCAGCAGTTTAGGAGACTATGGCTACACCTTC.

In the case of this clone: The same CDR3 arises from other DNA sequences in this sample as well. The genes are TRBV7-9 and TRBJ2-5, with 7 bases fitting TRBD2. The germline CDR1 and CDR2 sequences are SEHNR and FQNEAQ (reference sequence). CDR3 length equals 14 residues. Trimming removed 0 bases from V and 4 bases from J; junction bases left unmatched: 2. The DNA of the CDR3 is TGTGCCAGCAGCTTAGCTGGGGGGGGAGAGACCCAGTACTTC. Its translation is CASSLAGGGETQYF. Looking up the rest from reference TRBV7-9 and TRBJ2-5 gives the full variable domain: DTGVSQNPRHKITKRGQNVTFRCDPISEHNRLYWYRQTLGQGPEFLTYFQNEAQLEKSRLLSDRFSAERPKGSFSTLEIQRTEQGDSAMYLCASSLAGGGETQYFGPGTRLLVL.

The chain combines TRBV7-2 with TRBJ1-2; tentative D call: TRBD1 (6 bases). Germline V gene lookup returns CDR1 SGHTA and CDR2 FQGNSA. The V end lost 8 bases, the J end lost 4 bases, and 20 bases lay between the germline ends. CDR3 length: 15 amino acids. CDR3 sequence (DNA): TGTGCCAGCCTTAGGCAGGGGCTCGCGGGCTATGGCTACACCTTC. It specifies CASLRQGLAGYGYTF. Based on the CDR3 plus reference TRBV7-2 and TRBJ1-2, the full variable domain is GAGVSQSPSNKVTEKGKDVELRCDPISGHTALYWYRQSLGQGLEFLIYFQGNSAPDKSGLPSDRFSAERTGGSVSTLTIQRTQQEDSAVYLCASLRQGLAGYGYTFGSGTRLTVV.

The rearrangement joins TRBV5-4 to TRBJ1-2, with 8 bases lining up with TRBD1. The CDR3 is 16 amino acids. The germline gives CDR1 SGHNT, CDR2 YYREEE (reference sequence). J lost 6 bases, V lost 4 bases, and 14 bases had no gene match. The CDR3 DNA follows: TGTGCCAGCAGCCCACAGGGGGTGCCGCGATTCGATGGCTACACCTTC. It codes for CASSPQGVPRFDGYTF.

V and J are TRBV5-6 and TRBJ2-5; unclear D gene. This CDR3 contains 15 residues. Germline CDR1 and CDR2: SGHDT and YYEEEE. The V end was cut by 1 base, the J end by 0 bases, with 10 bases between. The CDR3 loop is CASSLHSRYQETQYF. CDR3 in DNA: TGTGCCAGCAGCTTGCACAGCAGGTACCAAGAGACCCAGTACTTC.